This record covers a single T cell receptor (beta chain). Its target is unknown. This sample was taken from a study of shared clonotypes between healthy human individuals. Assay used: immunoSEQ multiplex PCR; TCRdb lists only in-frame clones, some missing. The data contain some 2.1 million clones, 85% to 95% of them seen just once; the ten biggest clones take up about 0.13%. Study-level results: The sampled material consisted only of blood, and tissue repertoires are likely to differ. Naive subsets, compared against memory subsets, generally had larger estimated richness values.

The length of the CDR3 is 13 residues. Trimming took 4 bases from V and 7 from J; bases not matched to a gene: 5. Germline values: CDR1 SQVTM, CDR2 ANQGSEA. The investigators split CD4+ cells into a CD45RA+ naive subset and a CD45RA-negative memory subset. The material sequenced was naive CD4+ T cells sorted from blood. Subset of the sample: CD45RA+ positively selected. The V and J genes are TRBV29-1 and TRBJ1-4, with 8 positions matching TRBD1. The receptor comes from a man aged 18 to 29 in good health. DNA of the CDR3: TGCAGCGTTGCAACAGGGGGGAGTGAAAAACTGTTTTTT. It yields the protein CSVATGGSEKLFF.